The 7 T cell receptor beta chains listed next were all sequenced from one sample in a study of human T cells and chemical hapten exposure. TCRdb itself ran the RACE reads through MiXCR, one entry per CDR3 protein. The sample lists about 49,000 distinct CDR3 sequences, 9.3% occurring once. Specified time point: patch test 1, 2 weeks after DPC sensitization. Regarding treatment: therapeutic diphenylcyclopropenone sensitization with weekly scalp DPC. Sequences were derived from whole blood, sampled in connection with sensitization to the hapten diphenylcyclopropenone (DPC). The source of these receptors is a woman between 50 and 59 years old with alopecia areata. Some clones in this sample may be carry-over from other donors' samples.

Note on this clonotype: A much larger clonotype is one base distant, so this may be a read error. The CDR3 reads CASTYHGQPNTEAFF. Here the CDR3 DNA reads TGTGCCAGCACTTACCACGGACAGCCGAACACTGAAGCTTTCTTT. V gene TRBV6-5 combines with J gene TRBJ1-1, with D maybe TRBD1 (6 bases). Germline loops: CDR1 MNHEY, CDR2 SVGAGI. This CDR3 comprises 15 residues.

This clonotype has a count of ten or more. V gene TRBV29-1 combines with J gene TRBJ1-2, with a possible D match to TRBD1 (5 bases). CDR1 is SQVTM, CDR2 ANQGSEA, per germline. This CDR3 has 12 residues. Trimming took off 4 bases at V and 3 bases at J, with 9 bases between the two ends. DNA of the CDR3: TGCAGCGTTGCCGGGGCCGACTATGGCTACACCTTC. Translating gives CSVAGADYGYTF.

This clonotype is classed as medium-sized (0.01 to 0.1%). The gene calls are TRBV6-5 and TRBJ1-1, with no clear D. The CDR3 covers 13 residues. The germline V and J ends were trimmed by 2 bases and 0 bases, with 4 bases remaining between them. The germline V gene encodes CDR1 MNHEY and CDR2 SVGAGI. In nucleotides, the CDR3 is TGTGCCAGCAGTTACATGGTGAACACTGAAGCTTTCTTT. This sequence encodes CASSYMVNTEAFF.

This clonotype is medium-sized by share. The rearrangement links TRBV7-2 to TRBJ1-2; 9 bases are shared with TRBD1. CDR3 size: 14 residues. Germline trimming cut 5 bases from V and 2 bases from J; bases unmatched to any gene: 3. The germline gives CDR1 SGHTA, CDR2 FQGNSA. The CDR3 reads CASSLGQGNYGYTF. In DNA form, the CDR3 reads TGTGCCAGCAGCCTGGGACAGGGCAACTATGGCTACACCTTC.

Only a few counts were recorded for this clonotype. J is TRBJ2-2 and V is TRBV7-7; D is perhaps TRBD2 (6 bases). CDR1 and CDR2 (germline): SSHAT, FNYEAQ (reference sequence). Trimming removed 0 bases from V and 0 bases from J, with 8 bases in between. CDR3 length equals 16 residues. This chain's CDR3 is CASSLAGTPNTGELFF. The CDR3 DNA follows: TGTGCCAGCAGCTTAGCAGGGACTCCGAACACCGGGGAGCTGTTTTTT.

This clonotype was detected ten times or more. CDR3 loop: CAWTLAGTTYEQYF. The CDR3 DNA reads TGTGCCTGGACCCTAGCGGGGACTACCTACGAGCAGTACTTC. The gene calls are TRBV30 and TRBJ2-7; TRBD2 agrees at 9 bases. Trimming removed 4 bases from V and 2 bases from J; junction bases left unmatched: 6. The CDR3 runs 14 residues. Germline V CDR1 and CDR2: GTSNPN, SVGIG (reference sequence).

V gene TRBV28 combines with J gene TRBJ1-6; TRBD1 matches at 8 bases. Germline CDR1 and CDR2: MDHEN and SYDVKM. This CDR3 has 14 amino acids. V dropped 6 bases and J dropped 7; count of bases not matched to a gene: 5. In DNA form, the CDR3 reads TGTGCCAGCAGCTTACAGGGGGGGAATTCACCCCTCCACTTT. This sequence encodes CASSLQGGNSPLHF. Using reference TRBV28 and TRBJ1-6 for the parts outside the CDR3, the full variable domain is DVKVTQSSRYLVKRTGEKVFLECVQDMDHENMFWYRQDPGLGLRLIYFSYDVKMKEKGDIPEGYSVSREKKERFSLILESASTNQTSMYLCASSLQGGNSPLHFGNGTRLTVT.